These 18 T cell receptor beta chains came from one sample sequenced in a study of cytomegalovirus exposure and HLA in healthy donors. Primers included in the PCR were 60 Vbeta and 13 Jbeta primers. Using immunoSEQ multiplex PCR, the repertoire was profiled, and TCRdb retains in-frame clones only, with some absent. The profile shows about 110,000 clones, approximately 80% of them singletons. Sequencing used PBMCs. The receptors were gathered from a male donor in good health and CMV-seronegative.

The V call is TRBV5-1, the J call TRBJ2-5; 11 nucleotides align to TRBD1. The CDR3 covers 15 residues. V lost 1 base to trimming and J lost 5 bases; unmatched junction nucleotides: 4. The germline V gene has CDR1 SGHRS and CDR2 YFSETQ. The CDR3 loop is CASSLRTGGLETQYF. The CDR3 DNA follows: TGCGCCAGCAGCTTGAGGACAGGGGGCTTGGAGACCCAGTACTTC.

The chain's CDR3 is CASSAVGGGVTEAFF. CDR3 sequence (DNA): TGTGCCAGCAGCGCAGTAGGGGGCGGGGTCACTGAAGCTTTCTTT. The gene calls are TRBV5-6 and TRBJ1-1; 7 nucleotides agree with TRBD1. Germline V CDR1 and CDR2: SGHDT, YYEEEE. This CDR3 has 15 residues. J gave up 4 bases and V 4 bases, and 10 bases lay outside the gene matches.

The chain is built from TRBV27 and TRBJ2-1, with 10 bases lining up with TRBD2. Germline assignment: CDR1 MNHEY and CDR2 SMNVEV (reference sequence). CDR3 length: 17 amino acids. The ends lost 5 bases at V and 6 bases at J; junction bases unmatched: 13. CDR3 coding DNA: TGTGCCAGCAGTAGCTATTCTGGACTAGCGGAGCGCAATGAGCAGTTCTTC. Translation: CASSSYSGLAERNEQFF.

The chain carries TRBV5-1 and TRBJ2-5, with D possibly matching TRBD2 (6 bases). The ends were cut back, 4 bases at V and 1 base at J, with 14 bases in the middle. This CDR3 is built from 15 residues. The germline gives CDR1 SGHRS, CDR2 YFSETQ. The CDR3: CASSPRDPTQETQYF. The CDR3 nucleotides read TGCGCCAGCAGCCCGCGGGATCCGACCCAAGAGACCCAGTACTTC. Together with reference TRBV5-1 and TRBJ2-5, the CDR3 gives the full variable domain: KAGVTQTPRYLIKTRGQQVTLSCSPISGHRSVSWYQQTPGQGLQFLFEYFSETQRNKGNFPGRFSGRQFSNSRSEMNVSTLELGDSALYLCASSPRDPTQETQYFGPGTRLLVL.

The V gene is TRBV13, the J gene TRBJ2-1, with a tentative D call TRBD2 (6 bases). V was cut by 0 bases and J by 1 base, with 13 bases left in between. The germline V gene has CDR1 PRHDT and CDR2 FYEKMQ (reference sequence). The CDR3 covers 17 residues. CDR3 loop: CASSLGSGGSSYNEQFF. CDR3 nucleotide sequence: TGTGCCAGCAGCTTAGGCTCCGGAGGGTCTTCCTACAATGAGCAGTTCTTC.

The chain recombines TRBV27 with TRBJ2-7, with 9 bases that match TRBD1. This CDR3 has 15 amino acids. CDR1 MNHEY and CDR2 SMNVEV come from the germline V gene (reference sequence). J gave up 0 bases and V 5 bases, and 5 bases lay outside the gene matches. Here the CDR3 DNA reads TGTGCCAGCAGTCCTGGACAGGGGAGCTCCTACGAGCAGTACTTC. Translation gives CASSPGQGSSYEQYF.

V gene TRBV27 combines with J gene TRBJ1-5; D gene uncertain. CDR1 and CDR2 (germline): MNHEY, SMNVEV (reference sequence). This CDR3 is built from 17 residues. V was trimmed by 3 bases and J by 0 bases, leaving 15 bases between them. The CDR3 loop reads CASSLEFPGYSNQPQHF. The CDR3 nucleotides read TGTGCCAGCAGTTTGGAGTTCCCGGGGTATAGCAATCAGCCCCAGCATTTT.

The chain joins TRBV28 to TRBJ2-1; TRBD2 is a possible D gene (6 bases). Germline values: CDR1 MDHEN, CDR2 SYDVKM. The CDR3 is 15 residues long. The germline V and J ends were trimmed by 5 bases and 7 bases, with 18 bases remaining between them. CDR3 sequence: CASSVGTLGGNEQFF. DNA of the CDR3: TGTGCCAGCAGTGTCGGGACTCTGGGGGGTAATGAGCAGTTCTTC. The whole variable domain, filled in from reference TRBV28 and TRBJ2-1, reads DVKVTQSSRYLVKRTGEKVFLECVQDMDHENMFWYRQDPGLGLRLIYFSYDVKMKEKGDIPEGYSVSREKKERFSLILESASTNQTSMYLCASSVGTLGGNEQFFGPGTRLTVL.

The chain couples TRBV6-5 to TRBJ2-1; 12 positions match TRBD2. Unmatched junction bases numbered 4, after V lost 5 bases and J lost 5 bases. The germline gives CDR1 MNHEY, CDR2 SVGAGI. CDR3 length: 15 amino acids. The CDR3 loop is CASSPLAGGDNEQFF. Written as DNA, the CDR3 is TGTGCCAGCAGTCCACTAGCGGGAGGCGACAATGAGCAGTTCTTC.

This clone was found once. J is TRBJ2-1 and V is TRBV4-1; maybe TRBD1 (6 bases). V was trimmed by 4 bases and J by 8 bases, leaving 15 bases between them. Germline CDR1 is MGHRA and CDR2 is YSYEKL. This CDR3 comprises 14 residues. The CDR3 here is CASSPRDKGYEQFF. The CDR3 nucleotides are TGCGCCAGCAGCCCCCGGGACAAGGGCTATGAGCAGTTCTTC.

This clone was detected once. The chain recombines TRBV18 with TRBJ2-4; D call uncertain. This CDR3 is 14 amino acids long. V dropped 3 bases and J dropped 3 bases, with 9 bases sitting between them. Germline V lookup: CDR1 KGHSH, CDR2 LQKENI. CDR3 bases: TGTGCCAGCTCACCGGGCCTCGGCAAAAACATTCAGTACTTC. This translates into CASSPGLGKNIQYF. Filled out from reference TRBV18 and TRBJ2-4, the complete variable domain reads NAGVMQNPRHLVRRRGQEARLRCSPMKGHSHVYWYRQLPEEGLKFMVYLQKENIIDESGMPKERFSAEFPKEGPSILRIQQVVRGDSAAYFCASSPGLGKNIQYFGAGTRLSVL.

The chain employs TRBV6-5 and TRBJ2-3; D is unclear. The germline V and J ends were trimmed by 2 bases and 7 bases, with 4 bases remaining between them. Germline values: CDR1 MNHEY, CDR2 SVGAGI. The CDR3 loop spans 11 amino acids. CDR3 coding DNA: TGTGCCAGCAGTTACGCTAATACGCAGTATTTT. Translated: CASSYANTQYF.

This chain links TRBV28 with TRBJ2-3; 10 bases align to TRBD2. CDR3 length: 14 residues. The V segment lost 4 bases and the J segment 5 bases; nucleotides outside the gene matches: 3. Per germline, CDR1 MDHEN and CDR2 SYDVKM. The CDR3 DNA sequence: TGTGCCAGCAGTTCAGCGGGGGGGGGAGATACGCAGTATTTT. Translation gives CASSSAGGGDTQYF.

This clone has just a few counts. This chain connects TRBV6-5 to TRBJ2-7; 7 bases agree with TRBD1. The CDR3 runs to 14 residues. Germline V CDR1 and CDR2: MNHEY, SVGAGI. Trimming removed 6 bases from V and 1 base from J; junction bases left unmatched: 6. CDR3 bases: TGTGCCAGCAGACCCACAGGGGATTCCTACGAGCAGTACTTC. As protein: CASRPTGDSYEQYF.

This clone was picked up a small number of times. This chain links TRBV9 with TRBJ2-3; 9 bases fit TRBD2. CDR1 SGDLS and CDR2 YYNGEE come from the germline V gene. The length of the CDR3 is 16 residues. The ends lost 0 bases at V and 4 bases at J; junction bases unmatched: 6. In DNA, the CDR3 is TGTGCCAGCAGCGTAGGTGCGGGAGGGGGAGCAGATACGCAGTATTTT. It translates to CASSVGAGGGADTQYF.

The genes are TRBV18 and TRBJ2-1; a possible D gene is TRBD2 (5 bases). This CDR3 contains 15 residues. Looked up from germline, CDR1 is KGHSH and CDR2 is LQKENI. Trimming removed 2 bases from V and 4 bases from J, with 12 bases in between. CDR3 DNA: TGTGCCAGCTCACCAATAGCGCTCCCTTACAATGAGCAGTTCTTC. Its translation is CASSPIALPYNEQFF.

The rearrangement links TRBV9 to TRBJ1-2, with TRBD1 identical over 8 bases. The CDR3 has 14 amino acids. Germline V gene data show CDR1 as SGDLS and CDR2 as YYNGEE. V shed 8 bases and J 1 base; nucleotides not matched to a gene: 7. CDR3 sequence reads: CASSQGAFNYGYTF. CDR3 nucleotides: TGTGCCAGTTCCCAGGGGGCCTTTAACTATGGCTACACCTTC.

This rearrangement joins TRBV2 to TRBJ2-2, with a tentative D call TRBD2 (6 bases). Germline CDR1 and CDR2: SNHLY and FYNNEI. Trimming left V 2 bases short and J 1 base short, with 8 bases between. The CDR3 is made up of 15 amino acids. The CDR3 here is CASSELGGNTGELFF. For the CDR3, the DNA is TGTGCCAGCAGTGAATTGGGGGGGAACACCGGGGAGCTGTTTTTT.